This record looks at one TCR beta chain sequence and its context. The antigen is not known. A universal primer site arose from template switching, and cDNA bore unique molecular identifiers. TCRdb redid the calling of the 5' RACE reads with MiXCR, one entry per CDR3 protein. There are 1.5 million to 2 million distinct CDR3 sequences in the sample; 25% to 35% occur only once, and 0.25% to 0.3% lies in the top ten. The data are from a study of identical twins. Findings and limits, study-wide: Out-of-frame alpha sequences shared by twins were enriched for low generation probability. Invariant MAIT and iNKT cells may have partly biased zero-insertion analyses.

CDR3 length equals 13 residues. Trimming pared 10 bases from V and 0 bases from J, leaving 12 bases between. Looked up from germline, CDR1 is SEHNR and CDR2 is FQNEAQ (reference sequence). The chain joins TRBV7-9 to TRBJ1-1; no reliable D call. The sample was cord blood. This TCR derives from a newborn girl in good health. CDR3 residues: CATPGSVNTEAFF. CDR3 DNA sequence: TGTGCCACCCCGGGAAGCGTGAACACTGAAGCTTTCTTT.